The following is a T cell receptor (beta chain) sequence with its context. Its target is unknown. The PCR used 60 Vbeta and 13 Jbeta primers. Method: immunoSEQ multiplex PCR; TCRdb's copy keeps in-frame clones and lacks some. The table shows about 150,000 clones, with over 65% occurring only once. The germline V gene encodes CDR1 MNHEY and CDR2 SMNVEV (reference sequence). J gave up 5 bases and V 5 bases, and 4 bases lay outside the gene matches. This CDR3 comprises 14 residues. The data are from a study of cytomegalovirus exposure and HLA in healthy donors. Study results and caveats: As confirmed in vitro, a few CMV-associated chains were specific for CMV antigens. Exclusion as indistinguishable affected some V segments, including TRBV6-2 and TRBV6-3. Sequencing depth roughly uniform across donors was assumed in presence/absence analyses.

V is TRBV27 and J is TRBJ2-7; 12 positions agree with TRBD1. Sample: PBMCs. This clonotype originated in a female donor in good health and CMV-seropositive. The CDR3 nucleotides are TGTGCCAGCAGTACCGGGACAGGGGGCCACGAGCAGTACTTC. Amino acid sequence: CASSTGTGGHEQYF.